Listed below are T cell receptor beta chains from one sample, sequenced in a study of T cell responses to AZD1222 COVID-19 vaccine. Sequenced by immunoSEQ multiplex PCR; TCRdb stores in-frame clones only, minus some. The sample holds about 150,000 clones, 88% seen once. Sequenced material: peripheral blood, taken on day 0 of AZD1222 vaccination. These receptors came from an adult in good health. The conserved cysteine and the conserved F or W are not part of the CDR3 here.

CDR3 | J | V
ASSVEQGTGGYT | TRBJ1-2 | TRBV9
ASSMSGLNEKLF | TRBJ1-4 | TRBV19
ASTRRGGYQPQH | TRBJ1-5 | TRBV19
SATGTYGYT | TRBJ1-2 | TRBV20-1
ASSLSPGETDTQY | TRBJ2-3 | TRBV5-6
ASQVSTGGYGYT | TRBJ1-2 | TRBV6-5
ASSYLPGQGNYGYT | TRBJ1-2 | TRBV6-5
ATSTELNQPQH | TRBJ1-5 | TRBV15
ASSIAGTRGSPLH | TRBJ1-6 | TRBV19
ASSYTRDSPLH | TRBJ1-6 | TRBV6-5
ASSLREGPDTQY | TRBJ2-3 | TRBV4-3
ARSALRGGAVGNEQY | TRBJ2-7 | TRBV5-1
ASSADSNSPLH | TRBJ1-6 | TRBV28
ASSPYGSNRIDEQF | TRBJ2-1 | TRBV5-1
ASSFAGKHEQF | TRBJ2-1 | TRBV28
ASSQEGTMNTEAF | TRBJ1-1 | TRBV4-2
ASSPPGTLAKNIQY | TRBJ2-4 | TRBV5-6
ASSRIDGNYGYT | TRBJ1-2 | TRBV7-9
ASSWTGQDNYEQY | TRBJ2-7 | TRBV5-1
ASSLITGPGELF | TRBJ2-2 | TRBV7-2
ASSLAPSRSRETQY | TRBJ2-5 | TRBV7-8
ATSRNFDQPQH | TRBJ1-5 | TRBV15
ASRWGGSYEQY | TRBJ2-7 | TRBV10-2
ASSSHNEQF | TRBJ2-1 | TRBV2
ASSLVGVRNTEAF | TRBJ1-1 | TRBV4-2
ASSLVQGSNQPQH | TRBJ1-5 | TRBV7-2
ASSGRDRGSYEQY | TRBJ2-7 | TRBV19
ASSLGGGWEQY | TRBJ2-7 | TRBV7-2
ASSELAGEVSYNEQF | TRBJ2-1 | TRBV25-1
ASSQDRTRYNEQF | TRBJ2-1 | TRBV4-3
ASRRQGENTEAF | TRBJ1-1 | TRBV6-5